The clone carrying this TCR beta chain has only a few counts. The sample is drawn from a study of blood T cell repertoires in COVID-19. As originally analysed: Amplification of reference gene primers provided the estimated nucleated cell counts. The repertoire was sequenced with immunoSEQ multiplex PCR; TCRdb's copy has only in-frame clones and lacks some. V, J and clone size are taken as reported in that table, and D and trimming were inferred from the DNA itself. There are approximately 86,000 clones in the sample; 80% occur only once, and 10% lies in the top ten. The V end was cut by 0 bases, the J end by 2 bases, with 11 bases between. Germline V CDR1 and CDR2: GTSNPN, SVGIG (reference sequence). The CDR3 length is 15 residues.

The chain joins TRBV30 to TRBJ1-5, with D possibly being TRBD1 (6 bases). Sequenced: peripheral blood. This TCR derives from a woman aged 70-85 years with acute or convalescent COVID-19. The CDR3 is CAWSVQGQRNQPQHF. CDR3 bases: TGTGCCTGGAGTGTACAGGGCCAACGCAATCAGCCCCAGCATTTT. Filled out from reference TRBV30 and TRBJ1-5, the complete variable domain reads SQTIHQWPATLVQPVGSPLSLECTVEGTSNPNLYWYRQAAGRGLQLLFYSVGIGQISSEVPQNLSASRPQDRQFILSSKKLLLSDSGFYLCAWSVQGQRNQPQHFGDGTRLSIL.